This T cell receptor (beta chain) was documented in a study of identifying expanded T cells in peripheral blood (dated by TCRdb to about 2019). The study in broad terms: Four technical replicates, made by sequencing separate aliquots from the same pool of genomic DNA, were compared pairwise.

During the collection period, no infections or other immune events were recorded for the healthy donors. To calibrate time-dependent variance in a beta-binomial model of T-cell clone differential abundance, blood repertoires from healthy donors were used as a training cohort. There were some ten healthy donors in the training cohort, of whom 3 were female and 7 were male. An age range of roughly 25 to 65 years, with an average of 43 years, was recorded for the donors. Obtained from a commercial supplier, whole blood was collected from each healthy donor at three time points set around two weeks apart. For immunosequencing, genomic DNA was extracted from whole blood that had not been sorted. This clone turned up a few times. No cognate antigen has been identified for it. It has no much larger one-base neighbor in the sample; base qualities were not kept. General study outcomes and caveats: Variance in clone template counts between approximately two-week samples significantly increased with total template count across all healthy donors. The authors expected biological variance in healthy repertoires might increase further over much longer intervals such as months to years. Between technical replicates the binomial model flagged 1 to 1.5 differentially abundant clones, whereas over about two weeks the binomial model flagged about 15 and over approximately 4 weeks approximately 18. Both the number of clones called differentially abundant and the false-positive rate were significantly reduced by the beta-binomial model across all healthy-donor time intervals.

TCRbeta CDR3 regions were profiled by bias-controlled multiplex PCR amplification of genomic DNA with the immunoSEQ Assay. The authors processed their data as follows. To quantify the absolute abundance of each unique TCRbeta CDR3 region, the sequences were collapsed and filtered. Differential abundance was tested with a binomial (Fisher-equivalent) model and with a beta-binomial model adding time-dependent variance fitted from healthy donors. Clones with fewer than 5 combined templates were excluded, and clones with Benjamini-Hochberg FDR below 0.01 were called differentially abundant. Beta-binomial variance was modeled as a function of total template count across the two samples using the form v = (b*log(k)+a)^2. TCRdb retrieved this table from immuneACCESS and kept in-frame rearrangements only. Not all clones are present; in checked studies, unresolved V genes account for under half, and no reason is known for the remainder. V, J and clone size derive from that table, while D and trimming were established from the DNA sequence. The sample records about 130,000 clones, approximately 86% of which are singletons. The top ten clonotypes cover 8.4% of the sample.

Specimen: blood. The receptor was derived from a person aged 18-70 years in good health.

This receptor has the CDR3 CASSLVSSGGSYEQYF. The DNA reads TGTGCCAGCAGTTTAGTCTCTAGCGGGGGCTCCTACGAGCAGTACTTC. This chain joins TRBV27 to TRBJ2-7; 10 junctional bases match TRBD2. The germline V gene (reference sequence) supplies CDR1 MNHEY and CDR2 SMNVEV. Unmatched junction bases come to 4, with V trimmed by 2 bases and J by 0 bases. The CDR3, cysteine through phenylalanine, is 16 amino acids long. Only the CDR3 portion is preserved as DNA: 48 bases, with reading frame beginning at the first base.